This T cell receptor (beta chain) was identified in a study of blood T cell repertoires in COVID-19. Study-level information: COVID-19 samples from acute and convalescent phases originated in the United States, Italy and Spain. T cells, B-cell-depleted T cells, or PBMCs provided the cDNA or gDNA that served as material.

Trimming shortened V by 5 bases and J by 2 bases, and 14 bases separated the two germline ends. The CDR3 sequence is 15 residues long. The germline V gene has CDR1 SEHNR and CDR2 FQNEAQ (reference sequence). Per the authors' pipeline: By means of reference gene primer amplification, nucleated cell counts were estimated. Clones were sequenced by immunoSEQ multiplex PCR, and TCRdb holds only the in-frame ones, with some missing. The V and J calls and clone size are taken from that table; D and trimming were inferred from the DNA. Of about 140,000 clones listed, about 85% were seen once; the top ten hold around 1.6%.

The clonotype comes from a human donor in a cohort sampled during active COVID-19. Sequencing was done on a sample of peripheral blood. This chain links TRBV7-9 with TRBJ2-3; D uncertain. In DNA form, the CDR3 reads TGTGCCAGCAGCAGTGGCGGCGGCTTCACAGATACGCAGTATTTT. It codes for CASSSGGGFTDTQYF.